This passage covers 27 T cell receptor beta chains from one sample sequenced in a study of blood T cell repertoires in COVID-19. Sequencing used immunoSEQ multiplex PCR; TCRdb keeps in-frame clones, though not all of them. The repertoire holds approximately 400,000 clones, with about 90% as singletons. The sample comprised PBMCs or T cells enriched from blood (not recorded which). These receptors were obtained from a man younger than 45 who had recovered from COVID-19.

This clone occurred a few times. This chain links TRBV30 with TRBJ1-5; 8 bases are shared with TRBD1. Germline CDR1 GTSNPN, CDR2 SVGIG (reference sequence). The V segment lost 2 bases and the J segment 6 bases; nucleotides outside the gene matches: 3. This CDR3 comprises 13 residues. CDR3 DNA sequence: TGTGCCTGGAGTACGACAGGGGTTCAGCCCCAGCATTTT. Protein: CAWSTTGVQPQHF.

The CDR3: CASSLLSSEIYYNEQFF. The DNA of the CDR3 is TGCGCCAGCAGCTTACTTTCTAGCGAGATTTACTACAATGAGCAGTTCTTC. The chain carries TRBV5-1 and TRBJ2-1; D is perhaps TRBD2 (6 bases). Trimming removed 2 bases from V and 3 bases from J, with 18 bases in between. CDR3 length equals 17 residues. CDR1 and CDR2 (germline): SGHRS, YFSETQ.

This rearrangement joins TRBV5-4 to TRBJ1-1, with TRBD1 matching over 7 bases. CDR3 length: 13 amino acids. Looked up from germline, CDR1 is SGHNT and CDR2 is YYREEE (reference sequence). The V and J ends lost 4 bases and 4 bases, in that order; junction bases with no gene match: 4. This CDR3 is CASSPSGGTEAFF. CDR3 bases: TGTGCCAGCAGCCCCTCAGGGGGCACTGAAGCTTTCTTT. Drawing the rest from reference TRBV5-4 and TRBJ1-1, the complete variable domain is ETGVTQSPTHLIKTRGQQVTLRCSSQSGHNTVSWYQQALGQGPQFIFQYYREEENGRGNFPPRFSGLQFPNYSSELNVNALELDDSALYLCASSPSGGTEAFFGQGTRLTVV.

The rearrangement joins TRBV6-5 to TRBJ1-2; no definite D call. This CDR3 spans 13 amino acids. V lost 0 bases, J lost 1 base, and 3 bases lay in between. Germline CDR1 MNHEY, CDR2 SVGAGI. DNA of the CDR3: TGTGCCAGCAGTTACTCCAGTAACTATGGCTACACCTTC. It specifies CASSYSSNYGYTF.

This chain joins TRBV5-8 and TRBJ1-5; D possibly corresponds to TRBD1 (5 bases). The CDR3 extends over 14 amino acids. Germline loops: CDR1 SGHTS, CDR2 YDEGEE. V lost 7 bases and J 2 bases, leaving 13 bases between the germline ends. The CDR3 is CASVAGFGNQPQHF. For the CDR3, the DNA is TGTGCCAGCGTCGCAGGGTTTGGCAATCAGCCCCAGCATTTT.

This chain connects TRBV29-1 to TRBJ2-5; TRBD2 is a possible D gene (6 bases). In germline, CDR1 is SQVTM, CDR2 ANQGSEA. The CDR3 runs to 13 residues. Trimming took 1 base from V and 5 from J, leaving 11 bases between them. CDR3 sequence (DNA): TGCAGCGTTGAAGGGGAGGCCCGGGAGACCCAGTACTTC. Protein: CSVEGEARETQYF.

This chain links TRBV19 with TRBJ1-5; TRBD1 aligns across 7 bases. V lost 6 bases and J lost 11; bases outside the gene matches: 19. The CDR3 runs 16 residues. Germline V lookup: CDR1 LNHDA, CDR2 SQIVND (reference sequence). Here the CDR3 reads CASRSRQGRGAMSQHF. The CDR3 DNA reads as TGTGCCAGTAGGTCGAGACAGGGTCGAGGGGCGATGTCCCAGCATTTT.

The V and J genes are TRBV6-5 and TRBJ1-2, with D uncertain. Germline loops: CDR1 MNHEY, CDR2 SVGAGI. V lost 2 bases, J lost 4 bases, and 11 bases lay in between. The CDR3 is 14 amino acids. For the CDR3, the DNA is TGTGCCAGCAGTTACAGATTTAACACCTATGGCTACACCTTC. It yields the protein CASSYRFNTYGYTF.

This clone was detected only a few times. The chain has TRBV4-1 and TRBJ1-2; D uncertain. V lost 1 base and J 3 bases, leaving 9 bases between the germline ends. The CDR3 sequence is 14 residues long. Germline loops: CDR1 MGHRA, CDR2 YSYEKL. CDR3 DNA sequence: TGCGCCAGCAGCCAAGTTATCTCGGACTATGGCTACACCTTC. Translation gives CASSQVISDYGYTF.

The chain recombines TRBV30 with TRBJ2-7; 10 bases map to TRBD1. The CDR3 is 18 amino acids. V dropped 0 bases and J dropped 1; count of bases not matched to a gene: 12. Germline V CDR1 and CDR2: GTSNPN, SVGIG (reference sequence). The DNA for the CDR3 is TGTGCCTGGAGTGTATTGCTAACGGGACAGGGGTGGTCCTACGAGCAGTACTTC. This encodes CAWSVLLTGQGWSYEQYF.

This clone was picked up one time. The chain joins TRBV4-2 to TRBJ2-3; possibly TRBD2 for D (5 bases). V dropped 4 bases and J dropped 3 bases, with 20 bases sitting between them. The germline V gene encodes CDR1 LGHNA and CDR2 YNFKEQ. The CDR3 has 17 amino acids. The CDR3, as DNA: TGTGCCAGCAGCCCGCACTCAGGACTCGGAGGAACAGATACGCAGTATTTT. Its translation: CASSPHSGLGGTDTQYF.

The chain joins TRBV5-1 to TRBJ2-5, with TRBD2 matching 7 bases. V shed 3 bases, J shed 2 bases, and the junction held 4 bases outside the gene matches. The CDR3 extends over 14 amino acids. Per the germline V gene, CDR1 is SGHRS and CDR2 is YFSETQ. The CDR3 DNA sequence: TGCGCCAGCAGCTCCACTAGCGCTCAAGAGACCCAGTACTTC. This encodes CASSSTSAQETQYF.

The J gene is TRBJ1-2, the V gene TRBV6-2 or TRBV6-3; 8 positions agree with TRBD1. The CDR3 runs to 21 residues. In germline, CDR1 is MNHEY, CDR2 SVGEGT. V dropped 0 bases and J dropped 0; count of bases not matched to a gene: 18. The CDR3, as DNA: TGTGCCAGCAGTTACTCGGACAGGGCCGAGGGTTCAAGTTCTCCTAACTATGGCTACACCTTC. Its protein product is CASSYSDRAEGSSSPNYGYTF.

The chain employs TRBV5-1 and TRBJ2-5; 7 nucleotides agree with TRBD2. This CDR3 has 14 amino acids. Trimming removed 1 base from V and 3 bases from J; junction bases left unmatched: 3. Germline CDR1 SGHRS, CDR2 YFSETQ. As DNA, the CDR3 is TGCGCCAGCAGCTTGCGGCTAGCGGAAGAGACCCAGTACTTC. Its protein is CASSLRLAEETQYF. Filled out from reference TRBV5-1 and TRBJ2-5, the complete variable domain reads KAGVTQTPRYLIKTRGQQVTLSCSPISGHRSVSWYQQTPGQGLQFLFEYFSETQRNKGNFPGRFSGRQFSNSRSEMNVSTLELGDSALYLCASSLRLAEETQYFGPGTRLLVL.

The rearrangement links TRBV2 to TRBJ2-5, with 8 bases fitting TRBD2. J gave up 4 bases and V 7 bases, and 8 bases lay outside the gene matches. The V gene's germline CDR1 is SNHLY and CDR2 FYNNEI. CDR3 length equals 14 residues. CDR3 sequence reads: CASTYPGGRETQYF. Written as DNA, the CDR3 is TGTGCCAGCACCTACCCGGGGGGGCGAGAGACCCAGTACTTC.

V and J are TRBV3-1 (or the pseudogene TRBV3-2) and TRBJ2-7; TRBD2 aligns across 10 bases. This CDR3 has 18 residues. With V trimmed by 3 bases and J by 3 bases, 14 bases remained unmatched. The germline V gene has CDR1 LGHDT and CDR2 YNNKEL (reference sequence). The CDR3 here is CASSHLKRGGLDGYEQYF. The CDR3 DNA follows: TGTGCCAGCAGCCACCTCAAGCGGGGGGGCTTAGACGGCTACGAGCAGTACTTC.

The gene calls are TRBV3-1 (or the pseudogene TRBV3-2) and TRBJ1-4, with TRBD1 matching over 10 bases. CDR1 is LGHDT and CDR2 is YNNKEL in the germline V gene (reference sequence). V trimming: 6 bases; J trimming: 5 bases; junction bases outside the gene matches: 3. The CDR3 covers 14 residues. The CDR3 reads CASSRTGGNEKLFF. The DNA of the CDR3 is TGTGCCAGCAGTCGGACAGGGGGGAATGAAAAACTGTTTTTT.

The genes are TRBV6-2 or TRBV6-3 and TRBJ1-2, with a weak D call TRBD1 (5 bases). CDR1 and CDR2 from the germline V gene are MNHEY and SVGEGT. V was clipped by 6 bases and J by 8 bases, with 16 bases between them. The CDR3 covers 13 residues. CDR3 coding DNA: TGTGCCAGCAGCCGGGACCTCGGAGGGGGCTACACCTTC. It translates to CASSRDLGGGYTF.

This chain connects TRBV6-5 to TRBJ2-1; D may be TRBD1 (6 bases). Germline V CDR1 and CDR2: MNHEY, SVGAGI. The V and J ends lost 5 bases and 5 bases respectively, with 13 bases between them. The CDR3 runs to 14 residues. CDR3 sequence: CASSPDSWNNEQFF. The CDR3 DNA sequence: TGTGCCAGCAGTCCGGACAGTTGGAACAATGAGCAGTTCTTC.

CDR3 in amino acids: CASSLIGGGSGNTIYF. The CDR3 DNA is TGTGCCAGCAGCCTGATCGGGGGGGGCTCTGGAAACACCATATATTTT. This chain joins TRBV4-2 and TRBJ1-3; weak D call: TRBD1 (5 bases). The CDR3 sequence is 16 residues long. V was shortened by 4 bases and J by 0 bases, with 13 bases between the two germline ends. Germline values: CDR1 LGHNA, CDR2 YNFKEQ.

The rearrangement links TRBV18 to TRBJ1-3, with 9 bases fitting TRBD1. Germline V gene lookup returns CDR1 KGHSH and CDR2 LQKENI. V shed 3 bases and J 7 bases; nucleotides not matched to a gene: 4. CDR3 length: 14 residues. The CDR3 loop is CASSPDRGMNTIYF. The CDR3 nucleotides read TGTGCCAGCTCACCGGACAGGGGAATGAACACCATATATTTT.

CDR3: CASKRTGAYNEQFF. The CDR3 DNA sequence: TGTGCCAGCAAAAGGACAGGGGCCTACAATGAGCAGTTCTTC. This sequence joins TRBV27 and TRBJ2-1; 9 positions match TRBD1. This CDR3 comprises 14 residues. The germline V gene has CDR1 MNHEY and CDR2 SMNVEV (reference sequence). The ends lost 7 bases at V and 2 bases at J; junction bases unmatched: 3.

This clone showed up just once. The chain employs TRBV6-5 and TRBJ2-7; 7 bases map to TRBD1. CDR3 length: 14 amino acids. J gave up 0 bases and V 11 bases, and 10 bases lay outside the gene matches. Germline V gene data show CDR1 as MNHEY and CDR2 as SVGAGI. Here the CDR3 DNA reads TGTGCCTCTCGGCCGGGACAGAGCTCCTACGAGCAGTACTTC. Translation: CASRPGQSSYEQYF.

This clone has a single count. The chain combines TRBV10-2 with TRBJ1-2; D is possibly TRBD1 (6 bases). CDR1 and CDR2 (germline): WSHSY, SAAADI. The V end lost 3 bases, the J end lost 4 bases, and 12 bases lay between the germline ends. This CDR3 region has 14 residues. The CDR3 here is CASSDVQGVYGYTF. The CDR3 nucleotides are TGCGCCAGCAGTGACGTACAGGGCGTCTATGGCTACACCTTC.

CDR3: CASSPSVGQRSGNTIYF. In DNA form, the CDR3 reads TGTGCCAGCAGCCCTAGTGTGGGACAGCGCTCTGGAAACACCATATATTTT. The V gene is TRBV7-9, the J gene TRBJ1-3, with TRBD1 identical over 7 bases. The CDR3 spans 17 residues. Germline CDR1 and CDR2: SEHNR and FQNEAQ (reference sequence). Trimming removed 5 bases from V and 0 bases from J; junction bases left unmatched: 10. Full variable domain (outside the CDR3, taken from reference TRBV7-9 and TRBJ1-3): DTGVSQNPRHKITKRGQNVTFRCDPISEHNRLYWYRQTLGQGPEFLTYFQNEAQLEKSRLLSDRFSAERPKGSFSTLEIQRTEQGDSAMYLCASSPSVGQRSGNTIYFGEGSWLTVV.

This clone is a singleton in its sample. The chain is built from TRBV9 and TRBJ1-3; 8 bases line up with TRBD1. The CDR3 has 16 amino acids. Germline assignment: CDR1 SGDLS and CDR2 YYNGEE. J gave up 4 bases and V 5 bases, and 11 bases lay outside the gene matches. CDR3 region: CASSYSPTGGGNTIYF. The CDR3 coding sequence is TGTGCCAGCAGTTACAGCCCCACAGGGGGAGGAAACACCATATATTTT.

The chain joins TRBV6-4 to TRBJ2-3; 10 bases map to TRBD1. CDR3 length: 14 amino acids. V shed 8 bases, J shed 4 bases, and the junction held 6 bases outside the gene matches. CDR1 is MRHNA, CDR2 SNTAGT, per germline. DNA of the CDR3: TGTGCCAGCTCCCCTGGACAGGGGGCAGATACGCAGTATTTT. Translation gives CASSPGQGADTQYF.